These 32 T cell receptor beta chains were all obtained from the same sample, sequenced in a study of blood T cell repertoires in COVID-19. Method: immunoSEQ multiplex PCR; TCRdb's copy keeps in-frame clones and lacks some. The sample carries approximately 210,000 clones, approximately 90% recorded once. The sequencing input was peripheral blood. Every receptor here comes from a man younger than 45 with acute or convalescent COVID-19.

This chain joins TRBV30 and TRBJ1-6, with D perhaps TRBD1 (5 bases). V lost 5 bases to trimming and J lost 7 bases, with 12 bases between them. CDR3 length: 13 residues. Germline CDR1 reads GTSNPN; CDR2 reads SVGIG (reference sequence). CDR3 bases: TGTGCCTGGCAGAGGGAGGGGAATTCACCCCTCCACTTT. Translation: CAWQREGNSPLHF. The whole variable domain, filled in from reference TRBV30 and TRBJ1-6, reads SQTIHQWPATLVQPVGSPLSLECTVEGTSNPNLYWYRQAAGRGLQLLFYSVGIGQISSEVPQNLSASRPQDRQFILSSKKLLLSDSGFYLCAWQREGNSPLHFGNGTRLTVT.

The chain is built from TRBV29-1 and TRBJ2-3; 10 bases map to TRBD1. This CDR3 has 14 amino acids. Germline V lookup: CDR1 SQVTM, CDR2 ANQGSEA. V shed 4 bases and J 4 bases; nucleotides not matched to a gene: 5. The CDR3 bases are TGCAGCGTTGGGGTGGGGACAGGGGCAGATACGCAGTATTTT. Its protein is CSVGVGTGADTQYF.

For the CDR3, the DNA is TGTGCCTGGAGCCCAGGGACAGGGTTAAACTATGGCTACACCTTC. Its translation is CAWSPGTGLNYGYTF. This chain links TRBV30 with TRBJ1-2; 9 nucleotides agree with TRBD1. Germline V gives CDR1 GTSNPN, CDR2 SVGIG (reference sequence). The CDR3 is made up of 15 amino acids. The ends lost 3 bases at V and 2 bases at J; junction bases unmatched: 7.

This clone was detected once. V usage is TRBV27 and J usage is TRBJ2-3; no definite D call. Germline CDR1 and CDR2: MNHEY and SMNVEV (reference sequence). V lost 5 bases, J lost 2 bases, and 11 bases lay in between. CDR3 length equals 14 residues. In DNA form, the CDR3 reads TGTGCCAGCAGTCCGAGTCCTTACACAGATACGCAGTATTTT. As protein: CASSPSPYTDTQYF.

This rearrangement joins TRBV5-1 to TRBJ2-1; 9 nucleotides align to TRBD1. CDR3 length equals 12 residues. Germline CDR1 SGHRS, CDR2 YFSETQ. The J segment lost 10 bases and the V segment lost 4 bases, leaving 3 bases of the junction unmatched. The CDR3 here is CASSTGGLEQFF. The DNA of the CDR3 is TGCGCCAGCAGCACAGGGGGCTTGGAGCAGTTCTTC.

The rearrangement uses TRBV15 and TRBJ2-7, with D unresolved. The CDR3 sequence is 11 residues long. CDR1 LNHNV and CDR2 YYDKDF come from the germline V gene (reference sequence). V lost 8 bases and J lost 12, with 17 bases in between. CDR3: CATPCDSSPYF. CDR3 DNA: TGTGCCACCCCGTGCGATTCCTCGCCGTACTTC.

This chain joins TRBV6-5 and TRBJ2-7; D might be TRBD1 (6 bases). The V and J ends lost 2 bases and 2 bases respectively, with 10 bases between them. This CDR3 is built from 14 residues. The germline gives CDR1 MNHEY, CDR2 SVGAGI. In DNA, the CDR3 is TGTGCCAGCAGTTACGGGGGCGGGCCCTACGAGCAGTACTTC. Amino acids: CASSYGGGPYEQYF.

This clone was found once. The chain joins TRBV5-1 to TRBJ1-1; 10 positions match TRBD1. Germline V CDR1 and CDR2: SGHRS, YFSETQ. The junction had 7 bases not matched to a gene; V was cut back by 4 bases and J by 4 bases. The CDR3 is made up of 15 amino acids. In nucleotides, the CDR3 is TGCGCCAGCAGCCAGGGACAGGGGCGCGGCACTGAAGCTTTCTTT. Translation gives CASSQGQGRGTEAFF.

The chain employs TRBV30 and TRBJ2-7; the D gene is possibly TRBD1 (6 bases). Germline CDR1 reads GTSNPN; CDR2 reads SVGIG (reference sequence). The CDR3 is 15 amino acids. Trimming removed 2 bases from V and 1 base from J, with 15 bases in between. CDR3: CAWSSSRGYSYEQYF. The DNA of the CDR3 is TGTGCCTGGAGTTCCTCTAGGGGGTATTCCTACGAGCAGTACTTC.

This clone came up once. CDR3 DNA: TGCGCCAGCAGGCAGGGATCGACTAATGAAAAACTGTTTTTT. Protein: CASRQGSTNEKLFF. The chain has TRBV5-1 and TRBJ1-4; D might be TRBD1 (5 bases). Trimming took off 5 bases at V and 2 bases at J, with 10 bases between the two ends. The CDR3 length is 14 residues. Germline V lookup: CDR1 SGHRS, CDR2 YFSETQ.

V gene TRBV5-1 combines with J gene TRBJ2-7; D is ambiguous. The CDR3 has 13 residues. Germline V gene lookup returns CDR1 SGHRS and CDR2 YFSETQ. Trimming took off 2 bases at V and 5 bases at J, with 11 bases between the two ends. Written as DNA, the CDR3 is TGCGCCAGCAGCTTCCCCTCCGAGGACGAGCAGTACTTC. Protein sequence: CASSFPSEDEQYF.

J is TRBJ1-1 and V is TRBV19; D gene unclear. The CDR3 is 13 amino acids. From germline, CDR1 is LNHDA and CDR2 SQIVND (reference sequence). Trimming left V 1 base short and J 1 base short, with 4 bases between. CDR3 sequence reads: CASSIGENTEAFF. In DNA, the CDR3 is TGTGCCAGTAGTATAGGCGAGAACACTGAAGCTTTCTTT. Full variable domain (outside the CDR3, taken from reference TRBV19 and TRBJ1-1): DGGITQSPKYLFRKEGQNVTLSCEQNLNHDAMYWYRQDPGQGLRLIYYSQIVNDFQKGDIAEGYSVSREKKESFPLTVTSAQKNPTAFYLCASSIGENTEAFFGQGTRLTVV.

The chain uses TRBV30 and TRBJ1-4, with 7 bases that match TRBD1. Trimming took 2 bases from V and 4 from J; bases not matched to a gene: 7. Germline CDR1 GTSNPN, CDR2 SVGIG (reference sequence). The CDR3 spans 15 residues. This CDR3 is CAWSTSDRVNEKLFF. The DNA for the CDR3 is TGTGCCTGGAGTACCTCCGACAGGGTTAATGAAAAACTGTTTTTT.

The chain is built from TRBV11-2 and TRBJ2-1, with 10 bases fitting TRBD1. Unmatched junction bases numbered 9, after V lost 6 bases and J lost 4 bases. Germline CDR1 SGHAT, CDR2 FQNNGV. The CDR3 extends over 16 amino acids. The CDR3 region is CASSRSWDRGYNEQFF. CDR3 nucleotide sequence: TGTGCCAGCAGTCGTTCTTGGGACAGGGGTTACAATGAGCAGTTCTTC.

The chain uses TRBV6-2 or TRBV6-3 and TRBJ2-1, with D uncertain. The germline V and J ends were trimmed by 6 bases and 5 bases, with 14 bases remaining between them. CDR1 is MNHEY and CDR2 is SVGEGT in the germline V gene. This CDR3 is built from 14 residues. The CDR3 region has the DNA TGTGCCAGCAGCACCAGTCGTTCCAACAATGAGCAGTTCTTC. It yields the protein CASSTSRSNNEQFF.

The rearrangement uses TRBV11-3 and TRBJ2-1; 7 bases map to TRBD2. The junction had 3 bases not matched to a gene; V was cut back by 1 base and J by 6 bases. The germline CDR1 and CDR2 sequences are SGHNT and YENEEA. The CDR3 sequence is 14 residues long. CDR3: CASSLGGSPNEQFF. The DNA for the CDR3 is TGTGCCAGCAGCTTAGGCGGGAGCCCCAATGAGCAGTTCTTC.

This rearrangement joins TRBV10-3 to TRBJ2-7; 9 bases are a match to TRBD2. The V gene end was trimmed by 6 bases and the J gene end by 4 bases; junction bases not matched to a gene: 7. The germline V gene encodes CDR1 ENHRY and CDR2 SYGVKD. The CDR3 is made up of 14 amino acids. CDR3 sequence (DNA): TGTGCCATCAGCCCTAGCGGGACCCCTTACGAGCAGTACTTC. Its protein product is CAISPSGTPYEQYF.

V and J are TRBV2 and TRBJ1-1; D is uncertain. The V end was cut by 3 bases, the J end by 6 bases, with 8 bases between. The CDR3 contains 12 residues. Germline CDR1 reads SNHLY; CDR2 reads FYNNEI. The CDR3 region has the DNA TGTGCCAGCAGTGATCTGTCCGCTGAAGCTTTCTTT. Encoded protein: CASSDLSAEAFF.

This clone was seen only once. V is TRBV28 and J is TRBJ2-7, with a possible D match to TRBD2 (5 bases). CDR3 length: 17 residues. The ends were cut back, 6 bases at V and 0 bases at J, with 21 bases in the middle. CDR1 MDHEN and CDR2 SYDVKM come from the germline V gene. The CDR3 region is CASSSTDGRRSSYEQYF. The CDR3 DNA sequence: TGTGCCAGCAGCTCTACAGATGGACGGAGGAGCTCCTACGAGCAGTACTTC.

This sequence joins TRBV5-1 and TRBJ2-7, with D tentatively TRBD2 (6 bases). The CDR3 sequence is 14 residues long. The V gene's germline CDR1 is SGHRS and CDR2 YFSETQ. Trimming removed 4 bases at V and 7 bases at J, with 18 bases between. The CDR3 reads CASSPAQYAGEQYF. The CDR3 DNA is TGCGCCAGCAGCCCCGCGCAATATGCGGGAGAGCAGTACTTC. Combining the CDR3 with reference TRBV5-1 and TRBJ2-7 gives the whole variable domain KAGVTQTPRYLIKTRGQQVTLSCSPISGHRSVSWYQQTPGQGLQFLFEYFSETQRNKGNFPGRFSGRQFSNSRSEMNVSTLELGDSALYLCASSPAQYAGEQYFGPGTRLTVT.

This clone was counted a few times. V and J are TRBV2 and TRBJ1-4, with D possibly being TRBD1 (5 bases). V lost 1 base to trimming and J lost 6 bases, with 12 bases between them. The CDR3 is 15 residues long. Germline V CDR1 and CDR2: SNHLY, FYNNEI. This chain's CDR3 is CASSEESEGDEKLFF. For the CDR3, the DNA is TGTGCCAGCAGTGAAGAGTCGGAAGGGGATGAAAAACTGTTTTTT.

The chain is built from TRBV28 and TRBJ2-5; D might be TRBD2 (6 bases). Trimming shortened V by 7 bases and J by 5 bases, and 14 bases separated the two germline ends. Germline assignment: CDR1 MDHEN and CDR2 SYDVKM. The CDR3 loop spans 13 amino acids. CDR3 region: CASKSRGMETQYF. The CDR3 bases are TGTGCCAGCAAGTCTCGGGGGATGGAGACCCAGTACTTC.

The rearrangement links TRBV28 to TRBJ1-5, with a tentative D call TRBD1 (6 bases). This CDR3 has 15 residues. Germline CDR1 is MDHEN and CDR2 is SYDVKM. Trimming left V 3 bases short and J 9 bases short, with 18 bases between. CDR3 in amino acids: CASSLLSGDESPQHF. The DNA of the CDR3 is TGTGCCAGCAGTTTGTTATCAGGGGATGAATCGCCCCAGCATTTT.

This clone was found once. Germline and junction disagree at one end, which may indicate a read error. The chain joins TRBV7-2 to TRBJ2-5, with 7 bases fitting TRBD2. The length of the CDR3 is 14 residues. Germline loops: CDR1 SGHTA, CDR2 FQGNSA. CDR3: CASSPTGRKDTQYF. Here the CDR3 DNA reads TGTGCCAGCAGCCCTACCGGGAGGAAAGACACCCAGTACTTC.

Written as DNA, the CDR3 is TGCAGCGTTGACGGACAGGGGGCCCACGGGTACGAGCAGTACTTC. Translated, it gives CSVDGQGAHGYEQYF. The chain combines TRBV29-1 with TRBJ2-7; 11 nucleotides match TRBD1. V shed 3 bases and J 4 bases; nucleotides not matched to a gene: 8. Germline assignment: CDR1 SQVTM and CDR2 ANQGSEA. CDR3 size: 15 residues.

The genes are TRBV11-2 and TRBJ2-5, with 8 bases fitting TRBD1. The V gene end was trimmed by 5 bases and the J gene end by 7 bases; junction bases not matched to a gene: 15. The CDR3 is made up of 16 amino acids. Germline V gene data show CDR1 as SGHAT and CDR2 as FQNNGV. In DNA, the CDR3 is TGTGCCAGCAGCCCCAGGGCATTCGCTACAGGGGGGACCCAGTACTTC. Its translation is CASSPRAFATGGTQYF. The full variable domain, its missing parts supplied by reference TRBV11-2 and TRBJ2-5, is EAGVAQSPRYKIIEKRQSVAFWCNPISGHATLYWYQQILGQGPKLLIQFQNNGVVDDSQLPKDRFSAERLKGVDSTLKIQPAKLEDSAVYLCASSPRAFATGGTQYFGPGTRLLVL.

The CDR3, as DNA: TGTGCCAGCAGCCTACTAACAGGCACTGGAAACACCATATATTTT. Amino acids: CASSLLTGTGNTIYF. This rearrangement joins TRBV7-9 to TRBJ1-3, with a possible D match to TRBD1 (5 bases). The CDR3 totals 15 residues. CDR1 SEHNR and CDR2 FQNEAQ come from the germline V gene (reference sequence). V was cut by 5 bases and J by 2 bases, with 13 bases left in between.

This clone has a single count. This sequence joins TRBV5-1 and TRBJ1-3; 9 nucleotides agree with TRBD1. J gave up 1 base and V 0 bases, and 2 bases lay outside the gene matches. The CDR3 runs 16 residues. Germline V gene sequence: CDR1 SGHRS, CDR2 YFSETQ. The chain's CDR3 is CASSLVGTGSGNTIYF. The CDR3 region has the DNA TGCGCCAGCAGCTTGGTGGGGACAGGGTCTGGAAACACCATATATTTT.

This sequence joins TRBV6-5 and TRBJ2-7, with TRBD1 matching 9 bases. The V gene's germline CDR1 is MNHEY and CDR2 SVGAGI. Trimming removed 5 bases from V and 4 bases from J; junction bases left unmatched: 6. The CDR3 covers 14 residues. CDR3 nucleotides: TGTGCCAGCAGTCTCGGGACAGGGTTGTACGAGCAGTACTTC. Amino acids: CASSLGTGLYEQYF.

Only one count was recorded for this clone. The genes are TRBV2 and TRBJ1-5, with a weak D call TRBD1 (6 bases). There are 15 residues in the CDR3. Germline-derived CDR1 and CDR2 are SNHLY and FYNNEI. The V end lost 8 bases, the J end lost 3 bases, and 17 bases lay between the germline ends. The chain's CDR3 is CASSRDRPHNQPQHF. DNA for the CDR3: TGTGCCAGCTCGCGAGACAGGCCTCACAATCAGCCCCAGCATTTT.

The chain uses TRBV7-2 and TRBJ2-1; TRBD1 might be the D (6 bases). The CDR3 is made up of 15 amino acids. CDR1 SGHTA and CDR2 FQGNSA come from the germline V gene. V dropped 6 bases and J dropped 5 bases, with 17 bases sitting between them. The DNA for the CDR3 is TGTGCCAGCAGTCGCCCGGGACAAAGACACAATGAGCAGTTCTTC. It codes for CASSRPGQRHNEQFF.

This clone appeared a single time. The rearrangement links TRBV7-8 to TRBJ2-5; 9 positions agree with TRBD2. The CDR3 has 11 amino acids. V was pared by 5 bases and J by 13 bases, with 5 bases of the junction left unmatched. Germline CDR1 is SGHVS and CDR2 is FQNEAQ. This CDR3 is CASSDRLAAYF. The CDR3 DNA reads as TGTGCCAGCAGCGATAGACTAGCGGCGTACTTC.